This T cell receptor (beta chain) emerged from a study of cytomegalovirus exposure and HLA in healthy donors. Study observations and caveats: In a later analysis, specific HLA alleles were associated with 15,000 to 20,000 TCR beta sequences at a 0.05 false discovery rate. Cytomegalovirus status was reportedly diagnosed by the classifier with high specificity and sensitivity. In a later analysis, HLA-C alleles had the fewest associated TCRs, DRB1 alleles the most. Later, an analysis found that common viral pathogens appeared to be linked with several of the most significant clusters.

In the PCR, 60 Vbeta and 13 Jbeta primers were used. The method was immunoSEQ multiplex PCR; TCRdb's version includes in-frame clones alone and lacks a portion of them. The sample records some 130,000 clones, nearly 65% being singletons. CDR1 is MNHEY and CDR2 is SVGAGI in the germline V gene. V gave up 8 bases and J gave up 3 bases; unmatched junction bases: 5. This CDR3 contains 15 residues. Points on this clone: Its cognate antigen is unknown.

The J gene is TRBJ1-4, the V gene TRBV6-5; 11 bases match TRBD1. Sequencing was performed on PBMCs. This clonotype was obtained from a man aged 40-50 years in good health and CMV-seropositive. In DNA form, the CDR3 reads TGTGCCAGCGGAGGACAGGGGGCGGCTAATGAAAAACTGTTTTTT. Amino acids: CASGGQGAANEKLFF.